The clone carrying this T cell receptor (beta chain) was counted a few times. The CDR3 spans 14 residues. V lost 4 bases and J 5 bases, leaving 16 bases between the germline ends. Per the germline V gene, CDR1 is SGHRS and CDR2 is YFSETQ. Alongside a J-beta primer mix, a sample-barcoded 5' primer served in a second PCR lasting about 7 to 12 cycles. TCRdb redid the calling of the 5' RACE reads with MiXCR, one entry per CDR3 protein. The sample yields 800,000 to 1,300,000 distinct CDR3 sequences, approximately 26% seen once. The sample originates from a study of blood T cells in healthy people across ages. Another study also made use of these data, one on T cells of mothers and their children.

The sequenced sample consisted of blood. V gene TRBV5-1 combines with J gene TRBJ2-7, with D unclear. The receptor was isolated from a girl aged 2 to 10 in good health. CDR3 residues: CASSETFPGDEQYF. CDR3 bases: TGCGCCAGCAGCGAAACATTTCCGGGCGACGAGCAGTACTTC.